These 32 T cell receptor beta chains share one sample of origin, sequenced in a study of blood T cells in healthy people across ages. Together with a sample-barcoded 5' primer, a J-beta primer mix was included in a second PCR lasting about 7 to 11 cycles. TCRdb re-derived calls from the 5' RACE reads in MiXCR, one entry per CDR3 protein. There are about 1.8 million distinct CDR3 sequences in the sample; around 48% occur only once, and approximately 2% lies in the top ten. Sequenced material: blood. Source of these receptors: a woman aged 40 to 50 in good health.

The chain has TRBV12-3 or TRBV12-4 and TRBJ2-5, with 11 bases aligning to TRBD2. V was pared by 3 bases and J by 6 bases, with 3 bases of the junction left unmatched. The CDR3 has 14 amino acids. This CDR3 reads CASSFLAGGQTQYF. CDR3 DNA: TGTGCCAGCAGTTTTCTAGCGGGGGGACAGACCCAGTACTTC.

J is TRBJ2-5 and V is TRBV24-1, with 10 bases fitting TRBD1. V shed 3 bases, J shed 5 bases, and the junction held 14 bases outside the gene matches. The V gene's germline CDR1 is KGHDR and CDR2 SFDVKD. The CDR3 sequence is 18 residues long. This CDR3 is CATSDRRPTGGDFETQYF. The CDR3, as DNA: TGTGCCACCAGTGATCGACGCCCGACAGGGGGCGACTTTGAGACCCAGTACTTC.

J is TRBJ2-2 and V is TRBV27, with no clear D. From germline, CDR1 is MNHEY and CDR2 SMNVEV (reference sequence). Trimming shortened V by 2 bases and J by 2 bases, and 6 bases separated the two germline ends. CDR3 length equals 14 residues. For the CDR3, the DNA is TGTGCCAGCAGTTTACTAACCAACACCGGGGAGCTGTTTTTT. It translates to CASSLLTNTGELFF.

This clonotype was observed a few times. V is TRBV6-2 or TRBV6-3 and J is TRBJ1-4; 8 bases are shared with TRBD1. Germline V gene sequence: CDR1 MNHEY, CDR2 SVGEGT. V shed 6 bases, J shed 8 bases, and the junction held 8 bases outside the gene matches. The length of the CDR3 is 14 residues. CDR3 sequence reads: CASRMGQVGEKLFF. In DNA form, the CDR3 reads TGTGCCAGCAGGATGGGACAGGTCGGCGAAAAACTGTTTTTT.

This chain uses TRBV15 with TRBJ2-1; D is uncertain. CDR3 length equals 13 residues. V dropped 8 bases and J dropped 3 bases, with 11 bases sitting between them. Germline V gene lookup returns CDR1 LNHNV and CDR2 YYDKDF (reference sequence). In DNA form, the CDR3 reads TGTGCCACCGGGCTATACCACTACAATGAGCAGTTCTTC. This sequence encodes CATGLYHYNEQFF.

The rearrangement joins TRBV20-1 to TRBJ2-1; TRBD2 matches 11 bases. Germline V lookup: CDR1 DFQATT, CDR2 SNEGSKA (reference sequence). CDR3 length equals 18 residues. With 0 bases clipped from V and 5 bases from J, the junction kept 12 bases outside the gene matches. Here the CDR3 reads CSARDRKASGGRHNEQFF. For the CDR3, the DNA is TGCAGTGCTAGAGATCGAAAGGCTAGCGGGGGGCGTCACAATGAGCAGTTCTTC.

This chain connects TRBV6-2 or TRBV6-3 to TRBJ1-5; possibly TRBD1 for D (5 bases). Germline-derived CDR1 and CDR2 are MNHEY and SVGEGT. The CDR3 has 16 residues. V was shortened by 7 bases and J by 1 base, with 17 bases between the two germline ends. CDR3 in amino acids: CASTQAGVGSNQPQHF. Written as DNA, the CDR3 is TGTGCCAGCACCCAAGCGGGGGTGGGCAGCAATCAGCCCCAGCATTTT.

This clonotype was detected a few times. CDR3 nucleotide sequence: TGCAGTGCTAGAACTCCCGGGACAGGGATTCGGAATGAGCAGTTCTTC. It specifies CSARTPGTGIRNEQFF. The chain couples TRBV20-1 to TRBJ2-1; 9 nucleotides agree with TRBD1. This CDR3 is 16 amino acids long. V gave up 2 bases and J gave up 7 bases; unmatched junction bases: 12. Germline CDR1 reads DFQATT; CDR2 reads SNEGSKA (reference sequence).

The chain couples TRBV5-6 to TRBJ2-6; perhaps TRBD1 as D (6 bases). This CDR3 contains 16 residues. Between the trimmed V and J ends, which lost 4 bases and 2 bases, there was a span of 13 bases. CDR1 and CDR2 (germline): SGHDT, YYEEEE. The CDR3 sequence is CASSMVQGAGANVLTF. For the CDR3, the DNA is TGTGCCAGCAGCATGGTACAGGGAGCTGGGGCCAACGTCCTGACTTTC.

The CDR3 coding sequence is TGTGCCAGCTCACGACCGGGTTCTACGGGAGACTCTGGGGCCAACGTCCTGACTTTC. This codes for CASSRPGSTGDSGANVLTF. The gene calls are TRBV18 and TRBJ2-6; D is possibly TRBD2 (6 bases). CDR3 length: 19 amino acids. Looked up from germline, CDR1 is KGHSH and CDR2 is LQKENI. V was cut by 4 bases and J by 0 bases, with 19 bases left in between.

V gene TRBV11-2 combines with J gene TRBJ2-1; D possibly uses TRBD1 or TRBD2 (5 bases each). In germline, CDR1 is SGHAT, CDR2 FQNNGV. The CDR3 has 18 amino acids. V shed 1 base and J shed 11 bases, with 27 bases lying between them. The CDR3 loop is CASSLAGDGGPMRIKQFF. DNA of the CDR3: TGTGCCAGCAGCTTAGCTGGGGACGGCGGCCCAATGAGAATAAAGCAGTTCTTC.

The rearrangement uses TRBV9 and TRBJ2-4, with 9 bases that match TRBD2. Unmatched junction bases numbered 8, after V lost 2 bases and J lost 14 bases. Per germline, CDR1 SGDLS and CDR2 YYNGEE. The CDR3 is made up of 13 amino acids. The CDR3 is CASSVRTSELKYF. CDR3 in DNA: TGTGCCAGCAGCGTGAGGACTAGCGAGCTTAAGTACTTC.

The chain combines TRBV12-5 with TRBJ2-7; D tentatively reads TRBD1 or TRBD2 (5 bases each). The CDR3 loop spans 13 amino acids. V was trimmed by 3 bases and J by 5 bases, leaving 11 bases between them. The germline V gene has CDR1 LGHNT and CDR2 FRNRAP. DNA of the CDR3: TGTGCTAGTGGTTTTGATTGGGACCACGAGCAGTACTTC. This encodes CASGFDWDHEQYF.

This clonotype was recorded a few times. V and J are TRBV20-1 and TRBJ2-4; D tentatively fits TRBD1 or TRBD2 (6 bases each). The CDR3 sequence is 14 residues long. Trimming took off 7 bases at V and 0 bases at J, with 13 bases between the two ends. Germline V gene sequence: CDR1 DFQATT, CDR2 SNEGSKA (reference sequence). As DNA, the CDR3 is TGCAGTGAGAACGGGGGCCTAGCCAAAAACATTCAGTACTTC. As protein: CSENGGLAKNIQYF.

The V and J genes are TRBV10-3 and TRBJ2-7; 7 nucleotides agree with TRBD1. Germline V gene sequence: CDR1 ENHRY, CDR2 SYGVKD. The CDR3 consists of 14 residues. With 10 bases clipped from V and 1 base from J, the junction kept 10 bases outside the gene matches. CDR3 protein: CATTPPTGSYEQYF. CDR3 coding DNA: TGTGCCACTACGCCCCCGACAGGGTCCTACGAGCAGTACTTC.

The chain combines TRBV24-1 with TRBJ2-2; 9 nucleotides agree with TRBD1. Germline V gives CDR1 KGHDR, CDR2 SFDVKD. This CDR3 has 15 amino acids. V shed 1 base, J shed 6 bases, and the junction held 2 bases outside the gene matches. The DNA of the CDR3 is TGTGCCACCAGTGATTTAGGACAGGGGTCCGGGGAGCTGTTTTTT. This translates into CATSDLGQGSGELFF.

The V call is TRBV29-1, the J call TRBJ2-2; 7 bases line up with TRBD1. The germline V gene encodes CDR1 SQVTM and CDR2 ANQGSEA. With 6 bases clipped from V and 6 bases from J, the junction kept 22 bases outside the gene matches. This CDR3 spans 18 amino acids. This CDR3 is CSVTTGRLGLRKAGELFF. Here the CDR3 DNA reads TGCAGCGTAACGACAGGGCGACTGGGGTTAAGAAAGGCCGGGGAGCTGTTTTTT.

About this clonotype itself: No conserved phenylalanine or tryptophan is present at the end of the CDR3, so a read error is the likely explanation. CDR3: CASSLTGQGRPGTQYS. CDR3 DNA sequence: TGTGCCAGCAGCCTTACGGGACAGGGGCGTCCAGGGACCCAGTACTCC. The chain has TRBV5-6 and TRBJ2-5, with 10 positions matching TRBD1. The CDR3 contains 16 residues. In germline, CDR1 is SGHDT, CDR2 YYEEEE. The V segment lost 4 bases and the J segment 7 bases; nucleotides outside the gene matches: 13.

A few counts support this clonotype. The V gene is TRBV29-1, the J gene TRBJ1-2; D is possibly TRBD1 (6 bases). The CDR3 has 14 residues. Germline V gene lookup returns CDR1 SQVTM and CDR2 ANQGSEA. Trimming shortened V by 0 bases and J by 1 base, and 9 bases separated the two germline ends. The CDR3 sequence: CSVEDTGSNYGYTF. The CDR3 bases are TGCAGCGTTGAAGATACAGGGAGTAACTATGGCTACACCTTC.

There are a few counts of this clonotype. The rearrangement links TRBV9 to TRBJ2-7; tentatively, D is TRBD2 (6 bases). Deletions cut 4 bases from V and 1 base from J, with 15 bases between. The CDR3 contains 15 residues. Germline CDR1 reads SGDLS; CDR2 reads YYNGEE. CDR3 residues: CASSHDGSGSYEQYF. DNA for the CDR3: TGTGCCAGCAGCCACGATGGTAGCGGTTCCTACGAGCAGTACTTC.

The chain has TRBV6-2 or TRBV6-3 and TRBJ2-7, with D perhaps matching TRBD2 (5 bases). Trimming removed 6 bases from V and 0 bases from J, with 15 bases in between. The length of the CDR3 is 15 residues. CDR1 MNHEY and CDR2 SVGEGT come from the germline V gene. CDR3 sequence: CASSRPIGSSYEQYF. CDR3 bases: TGTGCCAGCAGCCGACCTATAGGGAGCTCCTACGAGCAGTACTTC.

This clonotype was picked up a small number of times. This rearrangement joins TRBV28 to TRBJ2-3; 10 positions agree with TRBD2. Trimming took 7 bases from V and 0 from J; bases not matched to a gene: 1. Germline CDR1 and CDR2: MDHEN and SYDVKM. The CDR3 loop spans 14 amino acids. CDR3 loop: CASISGGSTDTQYF. The CDR3 DNA follows: TGTGCCAGCATTAGCGGGGGGAGCACAGATACGCAGTATTTT.

This clonotype appeared a single time. The chain combines TRBV29-1 with TRBJ2-3; TRBD2 agrees at 11 bases. Looked up from germline, CDR1 is SQVTM and CDR2 is ANQGSEA. The CDR3 spans 15 residues. V dropped 0 bases and J dropped 7; count of bases not matched to a gene: 6. DNA of the CDR3: TGCAGCGTTGAAGATCGACTAGCGGGGTACTATACGCAGTATTTT. This encodes CSVEDRLAGYYTQYF.

The chain links TRBV7-2 to TRBJ1-4; a weak D match, TRBD1 (5 bases). The CDR3 length is 15 residues. Germline lookup yields CDR1 SGHTA and CDR2 FQGNSA. V lost 4 bases and J lost 4, with 13 bases in between. CDR3 region: CASSSGVRGNEKLFF. The CDR3 coding sequence is TGTGCCAGCAGCTCAGGCGTGAGGGGTAATGAAAAACTGTTTTTT. The full variable domain, its missing parts supplied by reference TRBV7-2 and TRBJ1-4, is GAGVSQSPSNKVTEKGKDVELRCDPISGHTALYWYRQSLGQGLEFLIYFQGNSAPDKSGLPSDRFSAERTGGSVSTLTIQRTQQEDSAVYLCASSSGVRGNEKLFFGSGTQLSVL.

This clonotype was counted ten times or more. The rearrangement links TRBV20-1 to TRBJ1-5, with a possible D match to TRBD1 (5 bases). Trimming left V 7 bases short and J 6 bases short, with 16 bases between. From germline, CDR1 is DFQATT and CDR2 SNEGSKA (reference sequence). The CDR3 consists of 13 residues. CDR3 amino acids: CSVATGLTQPQHF. CDR3 coding DNA: TGCAGTGTAGCCACGGGGCTTACTCAGCCCCAGCATTTT.

This clonotype was picked up a small number of times. This rearrangement joins TRBV4-1 to TRBJ2-1; 12 nucleotides agree with TRBD2. Unmatched junction bases numbered 14, after V lost 0 bases and J lost 2 bases. The CDR3 loop spans 21 amino acids. The germline gives CDR1 MGHRA, CDR2 YSYEKL. This CDR3 reads CASSQEGASGGAVRAYNEQFF. CDR3 DNA: TGCGCCAGCAGCCAAGAGGGGGCTAGCGGGGGGGCCGTTCGAGCCTACAATGAGCAGTTCTTC.

The chain has TRBV7-9 and TRBJ1-1; 12 nucleotides agree with TRBD1. V shed 5 bases, J shed 4 bases, and the junction held 8 bases outside the gene matches. Germline-derived CDR1 and CDR2 are SEHNR and FQNEAQ (reference sequence). This CDR3 comprises 16 residues. Written as DNA, the CDR3 is TGTGCCAGCAGCCCCGGGACAGGGGGCGTAGGCACTGAAGCTTTCTTT. This codes for CASSPGTGGVGTEAFF.

The V and J genes are TRBV27 and TRBJ2-3; possibly TRBD2 for D (5 bases). V was trimmed by 6 bases and J by 5 bases, leaving 15 bases between them. The germline V gene has CDR1 MNHEY and CDR2 SMNVEV (reference sequence). CDR3 length: 14 residues. CDR3: CASRTRLELDTQYF. The CDR3 bases are TGTGCCAGCAGAACTAGATTAGAATTAGATACGCAGTATTTT.

This chain links TRBV27 with TRBJ2-7; 8 nucleotides match TRBD1. The CDR3 covers 14 residues. V was pared by 6 bases and J by 7 bases, with 11 bases of the junction left unmatched. CDR1 is MNHEY, CDR2 SMNVEV, per germline (reference sequence). The CDR3, as DNA: TGTGCCAGCAGGATGACAGGGGTTTCGCGTGAGCAGTACTTC. Translating gives CASRMTGVSREQYF.

V gene TRBV20-1 combines with J gene TRBJ2-1; D ambiguous. The CDR3 extends over 11 amino acids. Trimming took 0 bases from V and 9 from J, leaving 6 bases between them. Looked up from germline, CDR1 is DFQATT and CDR2 is SNEGSKA (reference sequence). CDR3 sequence (DNA): TGCAGTGCTAGAGATCGATTTGAGCAGTTCTTC. Its translation: CSARDRFEQFF.

V gene TRBV6-2 or TRBV6-3 combines with J gene TRBJ2-7, with TRBD2 identical over 9 bases. The CDR3 contains 14 residues. Trimming removed 8 bases from V and 7 bases from J; junction bases left unmatched: 12. Germline V gene sequence: CDR1 MNHEY, CDR2 SVGEGT. The CDR3 loop reads CASGAGLASNEQYF. In nucleotides, the CDR3 is TGTGCCAGCGGCGCGGGACTAGCCAGCAATGAGCAGTACTTC.

V and J are TRBV12-3 or TRBV12-4 and TRBJ2-3; D is unresolved. The CDR3 is 13 amino acids. The V gene lost 7 bases and the J gene lost 0 bases, with 8 bases spanning the gap. CDR3 in DNA: TGTGCCAGCACCCGCGGAAGCACAGATACGCAGTATTTT. As protein: CASTRGSTDTQYF.